The 18 T cell receptor beta chains presented below share a single source sample, sequenced in a study of blood T cell repertoires in COVID-19. Repertoires were generated with immunoSEQ multiplex PCR, while TCRdb's copy carries only in-frame clones and drops some. The sample consists of a few hundred thousand clones, more than 75% of them appearing once. The sequenced sample was peripheral blood. These receptors came from a man aged 55 to 69 who had recovered from COVID-19.

V is TRBV11-3 and J is TRBJ2-3, with a tentative D call TRBD2 (5 bases). V was cut by 5 bases and J by 4 bases, with 13 bases left in between. CDR1 and CDR2 (germline): SGHNT, YENEEA. The CDR3 spans 14 residues. As DNA, the CDR3 is TGTGCCAGCAGCCCTTCGAGGGCCTCAGATACGCAGTATTTT. Translation gives CASSPSRASDTQYF.

The J gene is TRBJ2-2, the V gene TRBV24-1; TRBD1 matches at 9 bases. The length of the CDR3 is 17 residues. J lost 2 bases, V lost 4 bases, and 7 bases had no gene match. Germline lookup yields CDR1 KGHDR and CDR2 SFDVKD. In DNA form, the CDR3 reads TGTGCCACCAGTGACGTTCCGGGACAGGGCAACACCGGGGAGCTGTTTTTT. Protein product: CATSDVPGQGNTGELFF.

The V gene is TRBV25-1, the J gene TRBJ2-5; D not resolved. The V and J ends lost 2 bases and 0 bases respectively, with 4 bases between them. In germline, CDR1 is MGHDK, CDR2 SYGVNS. This CDR3 spans 13 amino acids. The CDR3 sequence: CASSEQNQETQYF. The DNA of the CDR3 is TGTGCCAGCAGTGAACAGAACCAAGAGACCCAGTACTTC.

The rearrangement uses TRBV7-8 and TRBJ1-6; 8 bases line up with TRBD1. CDR1 SGHVS and CDR2 FQNEAQ come from the germline V gene. The V segment lost 8 bases and the J segment 10 bases; nucleotides outside the gene matches: 10. The CDR3 has 14 residues. The CDR3 DNA is TGTGCCAGCGTACCAGGGGGCTCTCGATCACCCCTCCACTTT. The encoded protein is CASVPGGSRSPLHF.

The genes are TRBV12-5 and TRBJ1-1; no clear D gene. Germline lookup yields CDR1 LGHNT and CDR2 FRNRAP. V lost 2 bases and J lost 8, with 12 bases in between. The CDR3 sequence is 13 residues long. CDR3 protein: CASGLREAEEAFF. For the CDR3, the DNA is TGTGCTAGTGGTTTGCGGGAGGCAGAAGAAGCTTTCTTT.

The V call is TRBV5-1, the J call TRBJ2-7, with 8 bases lining up with TRBD1. The CDR3 contains 15 residues. The V gene's germline CDR1 is SGHRS and CDR2 YFSETQ. V shed 0 bases, J shed 1 base, and the junction held 3 bases outside the gene matches. The CDR3 DNA follows: TGCGCCAGCAGCTTGGGGACAGGGACTTCCTACGAGCAGTACTTC. It is translated as CASSLGTGTSYEQYF.

This sequence joins TRBV9 and TRBJ2-5; D unclear. V dropped 3 bases and J dropped 1 base, with 10 bases sitting between them. Germline CDR1 SGDLS, CDR2 YYNGEE. CDR3 size: 14 residues. The CDR3 nucleotides read TGTGCCAGCAGCGCCCCAGGTAGCCAAGAGACCCAGTACTTC. It encodes CASSAPGSQETQYF.

Only one count was recorded for this clone. The chain joins TRBV5-1 to TRBJ2-5; 9 bases are shared with TRBD2. The CDR3 is 15 amino acids. Germline values: CDR1 SGHRS, CDR2 YFSETQ. After removal of 2 bases from V and 2 bases from J, the junction contained 4 bases not matched to a gene. DNA for the CDR3: TGCGCCAGCAGCTTAGGAAGCGGGGGGCAAGAGACCCAGTACTTC. Protein sequence: CASSLGSGGQETQYF.

In DNA form, the CDR3 reads TGTGCCAGCAGTTTCCAGGGAGGGGCCAACGTCCTGACTTTC. It codes for CASSFQGGANVLTF. This chain connects TRBV27 to TRBJ2-6; possibly TRBD1 for D (5 bases). V lost 3 bases, J lost 4 bases, and 7 bases lay in between. CDR1 and CDR2 from the germline V gene are MNHEY and SMNVEV (reference sequence). This CDR3 is built from 14 residues.

V usage is TRBV5-1 and J usage is TRBJ2-1; TRBD2 aligns across 8 bases. V dropped 4 bases and J dropped 6; count of bases not matched to a gene: 6. This CDR3 comprises 14 residues. CDR1 SGHRS and CDR2 YFSETQ come from the germline V gene. CDR3 coding DNA: TGCGCCAGCAGCACCGGACTAGCTACCAATGAGCAGTTCTTC. Its translation: CASSTGLATNEQFF.

The J gene is TRBJ1-4, the V gene TRBV28; TRBD1 aligns across 9 bases. The CDR3 runs 15 residues. Germline V gene data show CDR1 as MDHEN and CDR2 as SYDVKM. Losses at the gene ends were 2 bases for V and 8 bases for J; bases not matched to a gene: 6. The CDR3 loop reads CASSLDRTGAEKLFF. CDR3 nucleotide sequence: TGTGCCAGCAGTTTAGATAGGACAGGGGCCGAAAAACTGTTTTTT.

This sequence joins TRBV19 and TRBJ2-5; 8 bases are shared with TRBD2. The CDR3 totals 17 residues. The ends lost 3 bases at V and 2 bases at J; junction bases unmatched: 11. Germline values: CDR1 LNHDA, CDR2 SQIVND (reference sequence). This CDR3 reads CASSIFFVSGTQETQYF. The CDR3 nucleotides read TGTGCCAGTAGTATCTTTTTTGTTAGCGGGACACAAGAGACCCAGTACTTC.

V and J are TRBV11-3 and TRBJ1-1, with D uncertain. Looked up from germline, CDR1 is SGHNT and CDR2 is YENEEA. V was shortened by 3 bases and J by 4 bases, with 9 bases between the two germline ends. The CDR3 is 13 amino acids. This CDR3 is CASSFTAGTEAFF. CDR3 sequence (DNA): TGTGCCAGCAGCTTTACAGCGGGCACTGAAGCTTTCTTT.

The rearrangement uses TRBV24-1 and TRBJ1-5; TRBD1 matches at 10 bases. V was clipped by 5 bases and J by 6 bases; unmatched bases: 6. From germline, CDR1 is KGHDR and CDR2 SFDVKD. This CDR3 contains 15 residues. The CDR3 nucleotides are TGTGCCACCAGTGCCTCCGGACAGGGGGTTCAGCCCCAGCATTTT. Residues: CATSASGQGVQPQHF.

This clone was seen more than once but under ten times. The J gene is TRBJ1-2, the V gene TRBV5-4, with a possible D match to TRBD1 (6 bases). Germline V CDR1 and CDR2: SGHNT, YYREEE (reference sequence). The CDR3 is 14 residues long. Trimming took off 4 bases at V and 7 bases at J, with 17 bases between the two ends. CDR3 DNA: TGTGCCAGCAGCACTGGGTGGGGGCTGGTTGGCTACACCTTC. The encoded protein is CASSTGWGLVGYTF.

The chain combines TRBV18 with TRBJ2-6; a weak D match, TRBD1 (6 bases). V was trimmed by 2 bases and J by 3 bases, leaving 8 bases between them. In germline, CDR1 is KGHSH, CDR2 LQKENI. The CDR3 has 15 amino acids. The CDR3 is CASSPGGGGANVLTF. The CDR3 DNA sequence: TGTGCCAGCTCACCAGGGGGCGGTGGGGCCAACGTCCTGACTTTC. The variable domain in full, with the rest retrieved from reference TRBV18 and TRBJ2-6, is NAGVMQNPRHLVRRRGQEARLRCSPMKGHSHVYWYRQLPEEGLKFMVYLQKENIIDESGMPKERFSAEFPKEGPSILRIQQVVRGDSAAYFCASSPGGGGANVLTFGAGSRLTVL.

This clone was counted a few times. V gene TRBV20-1 combines with J gene TRBJ2-1; 9 bases line up with TRBD2. The germline V gene has CDR1 DFQATT and CDR2 SNEGSKA (reference sequence). This CDR3 has 11 residues. The ends lost 3 bases at V and 10 bases at J; junction bases unmatched: 1. CDR3 region: CSARRGGEQFF. The CDR3 DNA is TGCAGTGCTAGGCGGGGGGGAGAGCAGTTCTTC.

J is TRBJ2-2 and V is TRBV28; D is perhaps TRBD2 (6 bases). CDR3 length: 13 residues. CDR1 and CDR2 (germline): MDHEN, SYDVKM. Between the trimmed V and J ends, which lost 5 bases and 4 bases, there was a span of 8 bases. Here the CDR3 reads CASSPGGTGELFF. The CDR3 DNA follows: TGTGCCAGCAGTCCCGGGGGCACCGGGGAGCTGTTTTTT.